This T cell receptor (beta chain) comes out of a study of blood T cell repertoires in COVID-19. As for the study in general: Sites across the United States, Italy and Spain contributed samples from acute and convalescent COVID-19. T cells, B-cell-depleted T cells, or PBMCs provided the cDNA or gDNA that served as material.

The ends were cut back, 5 bases at V and 0 bases at J, with 17 bases in the middle. There are 18 residues in the CDR3. Germline loops: CDR1 SGHTA, CDR2 FQGNSA. Authors' processing steps: Reference gene primer amplification gave nucleated cell count estimates. Using immunoSEQ multiplex PCR, the repertoire was profiled, and TCRdb retains in-frame clones only, with some absent. From that table come the V and J calls and clone size; the DNA was used to work out D and trimming. The table lists 56,000 or so clones, approximately 87% of them singletons, with under 5% in the top ten. Sequencing was carried out using peripheral blood. V gene TRBV7-2 combines with J gene TRBJ2-6; the D is unclear. The TCR comes from a man aged 45-65 years with acute or convalescent COVID-19. The CDR3: CASSQQLARRSGANVLTF. In nucleotides, the CDR3 is TGTGCCAGCAGCCAACAGCTTGCCCGACGCTCTGGGGCCAACGTCCTGACTTTC.